This T cell receptor (beta chain) was identified in a study of blood T cell repertoires in COVID-19. Study-wide context: Acute-phase and convalescent COVID-19 samples originated in the United States, Italy and Spain.

Source study methods: Quantification of nucleated cells was approximated via reference gene primer amplification. Here immunoSEQ multiplex PCR was the method, and the copy in TCRdb shows in-frame clones only, minus some. V, J and clone size derive from that table, while D and trimming were established from the DNA sequence. The sample has about 170,000 clones; roughly 84% are singletons. V lost 3 bases and J lost 0; bases outside the gene matches: 5. CDR1 MNHNS and CDR2 SASEGT come from the germline V gene. The CDR3 extends over 17 amino acids. The source is a woman over 75 with active or convalescent COVID-19. Sequencing used peripheral blood. The chain is built from TRBV6-1 and TRBJ2-3; TRBD2 matches 11 bases. The chain's CDR3 is CASSEVAGGSSTDTQYF. The CDR3 DNA reads as TGTGCCAGCAGTGAGGTAGCGGGAGGGAGTAGCACAGATACGCAGTATTTT.